These T cell receptor beta chains were read from a single sample in a study of Ad26.COV2.S vaccination and SARS-CoV-2 variants. Here immunoSEQ multiplex PCR was the method, and the copy in TCRdb shows in-frame clones only, minus some. The profile shows a few hundred thousand clones, approximately 90% of them singletons. The specimen comprised peripheral blood, sampled in a trial of Ad26.COV2.S vaccine versus placebo. Receptor source: a person aged 18 to 65 who received the Ad26.COV2.S COVID-19 vaccine or a placebo. Each CDR3 is given with its conserved first and last residue. The order of the fields is CDR3 protein, CDR3 DNA, clone size, J gene, V gene, D gene. A D gene is named only where the DNA matches it firmly. The size entry is marked missing in some rows and otherwise reads once, few, many or a size class.

CDR3aa: CASSVWTSGGGITDTQYF
CDR3nt: TGTGCCAGCAGTGTGTGGACTAGCGGGGGGGGAATCACAGATACGCAGTATTTT
abundance: .
j_gene: TRBJ2-3
v_gene: TRBV6-1
d_gene: TRBD2

CDR3aa: CASSAQTGAVDYGYTF
CDR3nt: TGCGCCAGCAGCGCCCAGACAGGGGCGGTTGACTATGGCTACACCTTC
abundance: .
j_gene: TRBJ1-2
v_gene: TRBV5-1
d_gene: TRBD1

CDR3aa: CASSLSIGARVPLHF
CDR3nt: TGTGCCAGCAGTTTATCGATCGGGGCCAGGGTACCCCTCCACTTT
abundance: .
j_gene: TRBJ1-6
v_gene: TRBV27
d_gene: .

CDR3aa: CASSLWGMNTEAFF
CDR3nt: TGTGCCAGCAGCTTATGGGGAATGAACACTGAAGCTTTCTTT
abundance: .
j_gene: TRBJ1-1
v_gene: TRBV7-9
d_gene: .

CDR3aa: CASSVDRDSSYEQYF
CDR3nt: TGTGCCAGCAGCGTAGACAGGGACAGCTCCTACGAGCAGTACTTC
abundance: .
j_gene: TRBJ2-7
v_gene: TRBV7-2
d_gene: TRBD1

CDR3aa: CASSPFSSGGVDEQYF
CDR3nt: TGCGCCAGCAGCCCCTTCTCGAGCGGGGGGGTCGACGAGCAGTACTTC
abundance: .
j_gene: TRBJ2-7
v_gene: TRBV5-1
d_gene: TRBD2

CDR3aa: CASSYRGGASGELFF
CDR3nt: TGTGCCAGCAGTTACAGAGGGGGGGCCTCCGGGGAGCTGTTTTTT
abundance: .
j_gene: TRBJ2-2
v_gene: TRBV6-2/TRBV6-3
d_gene: .

CDR3aa: CASRLDRGIDSPLHF
CDR3nt: TGTGCCAGCAGGTTAGACAGGGGTATAGATTCACCCCTCCACTTT
abundance: few
j_gene: TRBJ1-6
v_gene: TRBV6-5
d_gene: TRBD1

CDR3aa: CAREGFEQFF
CDR3nt: TGTGCCAGGGAGGGATTCGAGCAGTTCTTC
abundance: once
j_gene: TRBJ2-1
v_gene: TRBV9
d_gene: .

CDR3aa: CAIRGSTDTQYF
CDR3nt: TGTGCCATCCGGGGTAGCACAGATACGCAGTATTTT
abundance: .
j_gene: TRBJ2-3
v_gene: TRBV7-9
d_gene: .

CDR3aa: CASSYPGLADEQYF
CDR3nt: TGTGCCAGCAGTTACCCGGGACTAGCGGACGAGCAGTACTTC
abundance: .
j_gene: TRBJ2-7
v_gene: TRBV6-2/TRBV6-3
d_gene: TRBD2

CDR3aa: CASSFEGLIYEQYF
CDR3nt: TGTGCCAGCAGCTTTGAGGGCTTGATCTACGAGCAGTACTTC
abundance: .
j_gene: TRBJ2-7
v_gene: TRBV5-6
d_gene: .

CDR3aa: CASRTSGYYNEQFF
CDR3nt: TGTGCCAGCAGGACTAGCGGGTACTACAATGAGCAGTTCTTC
abundance: .
j_gene: TRBJ2-1
v_gene: TRBV28
d_gene: TRBD2

CDR3aa: CASSFGAGGAPLHF
CDR3nt: TGTGCCAGCAGCTTTGGGGCAGGGGGGGCTCCCCTCCACTTT
abundance: .
j_gene: TRBJ1-6
v_gene: TRBV5-5
d_gene: TRBD1